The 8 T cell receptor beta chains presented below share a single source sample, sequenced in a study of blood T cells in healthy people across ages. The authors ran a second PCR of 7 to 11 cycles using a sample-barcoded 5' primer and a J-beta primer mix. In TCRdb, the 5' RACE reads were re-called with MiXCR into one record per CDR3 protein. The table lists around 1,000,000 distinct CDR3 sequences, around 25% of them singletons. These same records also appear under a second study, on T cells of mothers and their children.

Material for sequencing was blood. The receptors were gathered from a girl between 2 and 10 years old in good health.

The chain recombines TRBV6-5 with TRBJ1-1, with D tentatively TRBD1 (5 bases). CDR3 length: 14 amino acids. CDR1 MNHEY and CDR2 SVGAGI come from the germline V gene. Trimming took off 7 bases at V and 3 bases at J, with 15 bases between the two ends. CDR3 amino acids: CASIIGAGDTEAFF. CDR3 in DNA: TGTGCCAGCATAATCGGGGCGGGGGACACTGAAGCTTTCTTT.

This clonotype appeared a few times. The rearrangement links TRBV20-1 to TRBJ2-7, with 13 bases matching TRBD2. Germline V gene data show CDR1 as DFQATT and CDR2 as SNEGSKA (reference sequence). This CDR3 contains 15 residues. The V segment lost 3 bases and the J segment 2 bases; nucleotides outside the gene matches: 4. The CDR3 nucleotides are TGCAGTGCTAGGCCTACTAGCGGGAGGGCCTACGAGCAGTACTTC. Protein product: CSARPTSGRAYEQYF.

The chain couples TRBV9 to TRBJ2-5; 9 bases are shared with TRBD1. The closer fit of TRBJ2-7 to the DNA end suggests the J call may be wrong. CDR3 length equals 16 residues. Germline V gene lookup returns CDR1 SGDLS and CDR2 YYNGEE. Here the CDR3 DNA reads TGTGCCAGCAGCGTAGATGAGGGGACAGGGTCTTACGAGCAGTACTTC. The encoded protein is CASSVDEGTGSYEQYF.

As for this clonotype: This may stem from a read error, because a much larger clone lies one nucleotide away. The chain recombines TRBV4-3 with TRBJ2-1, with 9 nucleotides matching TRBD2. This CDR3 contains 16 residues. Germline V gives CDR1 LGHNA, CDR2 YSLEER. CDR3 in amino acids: CAGSQDGVAGVNEQFF. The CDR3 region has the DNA TGCGCCGGCAGCCAAGATGGGGTAGCGGGGGTGAATGAGCAGTTCTTC.

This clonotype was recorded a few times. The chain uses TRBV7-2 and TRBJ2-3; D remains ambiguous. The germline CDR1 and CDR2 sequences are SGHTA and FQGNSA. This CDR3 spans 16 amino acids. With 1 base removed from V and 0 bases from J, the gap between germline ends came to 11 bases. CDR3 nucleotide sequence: TGTGCCAGCAGCTTAGTAAGCGACCCTAGCACAGATACGCAGTATTTT. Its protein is CASSLVSDPSTDTQYF.

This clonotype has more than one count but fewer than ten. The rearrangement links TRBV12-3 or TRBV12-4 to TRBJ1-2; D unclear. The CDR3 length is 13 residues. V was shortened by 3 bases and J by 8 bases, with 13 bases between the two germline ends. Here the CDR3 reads CASSLRHLAGYTF. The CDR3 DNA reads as TGTGCCAGCAGTTTGCGGCACCTAGCGGGCTACACCTTC.

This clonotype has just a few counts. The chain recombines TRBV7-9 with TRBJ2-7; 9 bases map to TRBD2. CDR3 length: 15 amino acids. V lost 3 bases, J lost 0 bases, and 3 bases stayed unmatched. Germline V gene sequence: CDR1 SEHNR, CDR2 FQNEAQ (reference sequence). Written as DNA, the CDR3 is TGTGCCAGCAGCTTGGGGCGGGGGGGCTCCTACGAGCAGTACTTC. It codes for CASSLGRGGSYEQYF. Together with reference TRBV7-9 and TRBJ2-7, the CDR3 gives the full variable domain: DTGVSQNPRHKITKRGQNVTFRCDPISEHNRLYWYRQTLGQGPEFLTYFQNEAQLEKSRLLSDRFSAERPKGSFSTLEIQRTEQGDSAMYLCASSLGRGGSYEQYFGPGTRLTVT.

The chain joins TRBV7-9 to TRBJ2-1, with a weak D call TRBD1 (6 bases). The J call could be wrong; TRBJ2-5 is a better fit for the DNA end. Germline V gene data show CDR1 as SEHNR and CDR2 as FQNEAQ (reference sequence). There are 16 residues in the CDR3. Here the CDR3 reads CASSWRGQGNTETQYF. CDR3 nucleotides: TGTGCCAGCAGCTGGCGAGGGCAGGGGAATACGGAGACCCAGTACTTC.